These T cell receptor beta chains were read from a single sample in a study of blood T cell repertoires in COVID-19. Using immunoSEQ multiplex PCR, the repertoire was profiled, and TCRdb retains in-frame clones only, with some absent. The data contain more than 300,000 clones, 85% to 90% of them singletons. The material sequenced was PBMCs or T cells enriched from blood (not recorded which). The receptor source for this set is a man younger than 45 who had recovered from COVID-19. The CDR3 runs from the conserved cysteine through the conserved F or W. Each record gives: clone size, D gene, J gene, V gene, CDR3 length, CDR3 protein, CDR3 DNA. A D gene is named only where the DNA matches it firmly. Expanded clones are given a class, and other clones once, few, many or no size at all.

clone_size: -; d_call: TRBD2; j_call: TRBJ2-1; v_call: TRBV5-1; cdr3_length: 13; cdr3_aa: CASSPGPSGGLFF; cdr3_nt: TGCGCCAGCAGCCCGGGCCCTAGCGGGGGGCTATTCTTC
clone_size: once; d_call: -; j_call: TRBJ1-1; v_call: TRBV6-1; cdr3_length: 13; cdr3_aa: CASSETGFPEAFF; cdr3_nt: TGTGCCAGCAGTGAAACAGGGTTCCCTGAAGCTTTCTTT
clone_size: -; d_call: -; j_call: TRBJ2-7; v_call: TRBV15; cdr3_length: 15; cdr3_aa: CATSRGQSSSYEQYF; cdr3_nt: TGTGCCACCAGCAGAGGACAGTCGAGCTCCTACGAGCAGTACTTC
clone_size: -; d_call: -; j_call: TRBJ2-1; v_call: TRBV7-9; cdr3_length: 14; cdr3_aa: CASSLAGHPNEQFF; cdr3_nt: TGTGCCAGCAGCTTAGCCGGACACCCCAATGAGCAGTTCTTC
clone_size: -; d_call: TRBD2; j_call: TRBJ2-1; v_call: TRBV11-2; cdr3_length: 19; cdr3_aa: CASSLRGPSGVISYNEQFF; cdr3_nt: TGTGCCAGCAGCTTAAGAGGGCCTAGCGGGGTGATATCCTACAATGAGCAGTTCTTC
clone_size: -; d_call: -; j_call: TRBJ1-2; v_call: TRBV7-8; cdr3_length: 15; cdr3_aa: CASSLGPFGGYGYTF; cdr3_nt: TGTGCCAGCAGCTTAGGGCCCTTCGGCGGCTATGGCTACACCTTC
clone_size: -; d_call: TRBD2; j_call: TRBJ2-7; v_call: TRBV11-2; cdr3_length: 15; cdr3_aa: CASSLVSGGPYEQYF; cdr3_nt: TGTGCCAGCAGCTTAGTGTCGGGGGGGCCCTACGAGCAGTACTTC
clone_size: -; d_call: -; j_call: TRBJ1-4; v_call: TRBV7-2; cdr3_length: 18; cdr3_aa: CASSLEKMGGATNEKLFF; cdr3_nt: TGTGCCAGCAGCTTAGAAAAGATGGGAGGGGCAACTAATGAAAAACTGTTTTTT
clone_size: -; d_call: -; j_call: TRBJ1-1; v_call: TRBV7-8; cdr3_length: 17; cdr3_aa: CASSPRGGRGMNTEAFF; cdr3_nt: TGTGCCAGCAGCCCAAGGGGTGGTCGGGGGATGAACACTGAAGCTTTCTTT
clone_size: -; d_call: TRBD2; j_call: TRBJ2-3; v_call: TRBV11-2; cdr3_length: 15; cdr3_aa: CASSFQAGGTDTQYF; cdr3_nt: TGTGCCAGCAGCTTTCAAGCGGGAGGCACAGATACGCAGTATTTT
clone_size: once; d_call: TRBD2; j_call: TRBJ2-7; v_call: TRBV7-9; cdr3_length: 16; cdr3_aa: CASSAFGEAGRYEQYF; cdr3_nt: TGTGCCAGCAGCGCATTTGGGGAAGCGGGGCGCTACGAGCAGTACTTC
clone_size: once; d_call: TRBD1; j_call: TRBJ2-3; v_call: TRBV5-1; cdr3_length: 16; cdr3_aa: CASSLGQGAVADTQYF; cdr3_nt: TGCGCCAGCAGCTTGGGGCAGGGGGCGGTCGCAGATACGCAGTATTTT
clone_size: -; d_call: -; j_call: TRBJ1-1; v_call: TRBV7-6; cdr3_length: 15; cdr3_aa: CASSHLSGGNTEAFF; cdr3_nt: TGTGCCAGCAGCCACCTCTCGGGGGGCAACACTGAAGCTTTCTTT